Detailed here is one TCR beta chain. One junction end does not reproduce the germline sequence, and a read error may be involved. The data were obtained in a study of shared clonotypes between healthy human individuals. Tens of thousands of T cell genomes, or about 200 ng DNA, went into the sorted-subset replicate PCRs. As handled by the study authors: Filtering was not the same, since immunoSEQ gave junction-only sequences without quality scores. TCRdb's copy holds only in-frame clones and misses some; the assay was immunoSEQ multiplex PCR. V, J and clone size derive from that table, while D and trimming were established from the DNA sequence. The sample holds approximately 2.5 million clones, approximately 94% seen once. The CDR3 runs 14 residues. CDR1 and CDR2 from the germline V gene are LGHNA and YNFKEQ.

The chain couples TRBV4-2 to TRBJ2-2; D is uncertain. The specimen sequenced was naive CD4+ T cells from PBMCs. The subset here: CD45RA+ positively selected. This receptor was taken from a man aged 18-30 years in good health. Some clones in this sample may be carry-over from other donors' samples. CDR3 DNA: TGTGCCAGCAGCCAAGATCGGTTTCGGAACAGTGGGGTTTTT. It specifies CASSQDRFRNSGVF.